These T cell receptor beta chains were read from a single sample in a study of blood T cell repertoires in COVID-19. Sequenced by immunoSEQ multiplex PCR; TCRdb stores in-frame clones only, minus some. This sample carries around 160,000 clones, approximately 80% of them seen once, and the ten largest clones take around 35%. The sequencing input was peripheral blood. These receptors all stem from a human donor in a cohort sampled during active COVID-19. Both conserved end residues are trimmed from each CDR3. The D gene is left open where the match is weak.

.	TRBJ1-1	TRBV7-3	ASSLTGGVANTEAF
.	TRBJ1-5	TRBV2	ASSGGYMQSQH
.	TRBJ1-4	TRBV12-3/TRBV12-4	ASIDRNNEKLF
TRBD1	TRBJ1-2	TRBV14	ASSQLGQGAWGYT
.	TRBJ1-6	TRBV7-2	ASSLGTANSPLH
.	TRBJ2-2	TRBV2	ASNRGSNTGELF
.	TRBJ2-7	TRBV2	ASSGQPYEQY
TRBD1	TRBJ1-6	TRBV5-1	ASSLGPLGQFNSPLH
TRBD1	TRBJ2-3	TRBV11-2	ASSLGTGTGTQY
.	TRBJ1-1	TRBV29-1	SVGSTEAF
.	TRBJ2-3	TRBV5-1	ASRRGMDTQY
.	TRBJ1-1	TRBV7-9	ASSLSWGQVLGDTEAF
.	TRBJ2-2	TRBV12-2	ASPSRTGKTGELF
TRBD1	TRBJ1-1	TRBV6-6	ASSPYRGTEAF
TRBD1	TRBJ1-2	TRBV19	ASRGGETGVNYGYT
.	TRBJ1-5	TRBV15	ATSGTGNQPQH
TRBD1	TRBJ2-2	TRBV28	ASSPRQGGTGELF
.	TRBJ2-7	TRBV2	ASSEGGEAYEQY
TRBD2	TRBJ2-5	TRBV9	ASSVSGGSQETQY
.	TRBJ1-2	TRBV6-1	ASSEVQAWDGYT
.	TRBJ2-7	TRBV12-3/TRBV12-4	ASSLVWAGEQY
TRBD1	TRBJ2-5	TRBV11-1	ASSLGRGRGETQY
.	TRBJ2-1	TRBV5-4	ASSPDRSNEQF
.	TRBJ2-3	TRBV16	ASSQVGDYTDTQY
TRBD1	TRBJ1-1	TRBV19	ASSRQGGGTEAF
.	TRBJ1-5	TRBV30	AWSVEGANQPQH
.	TRBJ1-5	TRBV18	ASSPRGVSNQPQH
TRBD2	TRBJ2-7	TRBV2	ASSERGDASYEQY
TRBD1	TRBJ2-3	TRBV5-1	ASSFGQGMADTQY
TRBD1	TRBJ1-5	TRBV5-1	ASSFAGGYNQPQH
.	TRBJ2-2	TRBV5-1	ASSLQGPGELF
TRBD1	TRBJ2-1	TRBV5-4	ASSKGQGLGNEQF
TRBD1	TRBJ1-1	TRBV11-2	ASTPGQGLVNTEAF
TRBD2	TRBJ2-1	TRBV6-2/TRBV6-3	ASSYSWAGGYNEQF
TRBD1	TRBJ1-5	TRBV29-1	SVAGQAKTLHSNQPQH
.	TRBJ1-5	TRBV6-2/TRBV6-3	ASSAGNGNQPQH
.	TRBJ2-7	TRBV28	ASSLSQYEQY
.	TRBJ1-4	TRBV9	ASSAPGHGSEKLF
.	TRBJ1-1	TRBV5-4	ASSGTGTNTEAF
.	TRBJ2-2	TRBV2	ASRKQAANTGELF
TRBD1	TRBJ2-2	TRBV18	ASSPGQGMNTGELF
.	TRBJ1-2	TRBV18	ASSGTSAGYT
TRBD1	TRBJ2-7	TRBV3-1/TRBV3-2	ASSRQGTLYEQY
TRBD1	TRBJ1-3	TRBV28	ASSYHRGSGNTIY
.	TRBJ2-7	TRBV7-2	ASSTGHPRSASEQY
.	TRBJ1-4	TRBV28	ATRPGIPEKLF
.	TRBJ1-4	TRBV30	AWGTGGVAGEKLF
TRBD2	TRBJ2-5	TRBV10-2	ASTGGAQETQY
TRBD1	TRBJ1-3	TRBV5-1	ASSLGQGYGNTIY
TRBD2	TRBJ2-5	TRBV9	ASSVGGAGGLGETQY
TRBD1	TRBJ2-5	TRBV28	ASRSPQGAERETQY
.	TRBJ1-3	TRBV19	ASSIRVSGNTIY